This TCR beta chain emerged from a study of cytomegalovirus exposure and HLA in healthy donors. Study details: Unique TCRs numbering approximately 81 million, obtained from HLA-typed donors, made up an early data release.

Unmatched junction bases numbered 15, after V lost 5 bases and J lost 7 bases. This CDR3 contains 17 residues. CDR1 and CDR2 from the germline V gene are PRHDT and FYEKMQ (reference sequence). Study-wide points: Some TCR beta chains (more than 150 of them) were listed as cytomegalovirus-associated. According to reports, the classifier identified cytomegalovirus status with high specificity and sensitivity.

The PCR ran on 60 Vbeta and 13 Jbeta primers. Profiling relied on immunoSEQ multiplex PCR, and the TCRdb table lists in-frame clones only, not all of them. The profile shows some 95,000 clones, less than 75% of them singletons. This clone was detected once. Its antigen is currently unknown. This receptor was obtained from a man aged 25-40 years in good health and CMV-seronegative. The J gene is TRBJ2-2, the V gene TRBV13, with 8 bases fitting TRBD2. The sequenced sample consisted of PBMCs. The CDR3 DNA follows: TGTGCCAGCAGCCCCGCCCCACGCGGGGGGTCCGACGGGGAGCTGTTTTTT. Its protein product is CASSPAPRGGSDGELFF.